These T cell receptor beta chains were read from a single sample in a study of T cells in Graves' hyperthyroidism and ophthalmopathy. TCRdb re-called the multiplex PCR reads through MiXCR, storing one row per CDR3 protein. The table includes around 300,000 distinct CDR3 sequences, about 13% detected once. The specimen sequenced was blood. The receptors here all came from a woman in her thirties or forties with Graves' hyperthyroidism. Each CDR3 is given with its conserved first and last residue. A D gene is named only where the DNA matches it firmly. Expanded clones get a size class; other rows say once, few or many, or leave the size out.

length,size,J,D,V,DNA,CDR3
14,many,TRBJ2-1,NA,TRBV5-1,TGCGCCAGCAGCTTAATAAGCGGGTCCAATGAGCAGTTCTTC,CASSLISGSNEQFF
15,NA,TRBJ1-2,NA,TRBV18,TGTGCCAGCTCACCCCCCCCGGGGGCCTCGGATGGCTACACCTTC,CASSPPPGASDGYTF
12,few,TRBJ1-2,NA,TRBV19,TGTGCCAGTAACGGACAAATTAGAGGCTACACCTTC,CASNGQIRGYTF
17,many,TRBJ2-3,NA,TRBV3-1,TGTGCCAGCAGCCAAGACTGGAGCGGTCTGGGGACAGATACGCAGTATTTT,CASSQDWSGLGTDTQYF
14,many,TRBJ1-1,NA,TRBV28,TGTGCCAGCAACCTCCCCGGGGTGAACACTGAAGCTTTCTTT,CASNLPGVNTEAFF
13,NA,TRBJ1-1,NA,TRBV18,TGTGCCAGCTCCCCTGACAGCGTCAATGAAGCTTTCTTT,CASSPDSVNEAFF
16,NA,TRBJ2-4,TRBD2,TRBV6-1,TGTGCCAGCAGTTGGACTAGCGGGTTAGCCAAAAACATTCAGTACTTC,CASSWTSGLAKNIQYF
14,many,TRBJ2-5,NA,TRBV20-1,TGCAGTGCTAGCCTCGGCAGAGACCAAGAGACCCAGTACTTC,CSASLGRDQETQYF
16,many,TRBJ2-2,TRBD1,TRBV28,TGTGCCAGCAGTGCATCGGACAGGGCGAACACCGGGGAGCTGTTTTTT,CASSASDRANTGELFF
14,many,TRBJ2-3,NA,TRBV11-2,TGTGCCAGCAGCTTAGTTGTCCGGGGCGGGACGCAGTATTTT,CASSLVVRGGTQYF
17,many,TRBJ2-1,TRBD2,TRBV20-1,TGCAGTGCCGATCCGGGACTAGCGGGAATTTCCTACAATGAGCAGTTCTTC,CSADPGLAGISYNEQFF
15,many,TRBJ2-5,NA,TRBV11-2,TGTGCCAGCAGCTTACAGCTGCGGGATTGGGAGACCCAGTACTTC,CASSLQLRDWETQYF
14,NA,TRBJ1-6,NA,TRBV9,TGTGCCAGCAGCGTTAAAGCCGATAATTCACCCCTCCACTTT,CASSVKADNSPLHF
15,many,TRBJ1-1,NA,TRBV10-3,TGTGCCATCAGTGCCAGGGGCGGATCGGACACTGAAGCTTTCTTT,CAISARGGSDTEAFF
13,many,TRBJ2-1,NA,TRBV14,TGTGCCAGCAGCCAAGATCTCCAGGGGCGGCAGTTCTTC,CASSQDLQGRQFF
13,NA,TRBJ2-7,NA,TRBV11-2,TGTGCCAGCAGCTTTTCGACAGGGAGGGAGCAGTACTTC,CASSFSTGREQYF
13,many,TRBJ2-3,TRBD1,TRBV29-1,TGCAGCGCAACGACAGGGGCCCCAGATACGCAGTATTTT,CSATTGAPDTQYF
15,few,TRBJ2-1,NA,TRBV27,TGTGCCAGCAGTTTCCCGCCAGGGATTGGGGGTGAGCAGTTCTTC,CASSFPPGIGGEQFF
13,few,TRBJ1-5,NA,TRBV25-1,TGTGCCAGCAGTGAATCAGATAATCAGCCCCAGCATTTT,CASSESDNQPQHF
16,NA,TRBJ2-2,NA,TRBV7-2,TGTGCCAGCAGTTCCCCCTCGACAGAAGAGGCCGGGGAGCTGTTTTTT,CASSSPSTEEAGELFF
17,few,TRBJ2-1,TRBD2,TRBV19,TGTGCCAGTAGTATAGTACCAACTCTAGCGGGAGGTGGTGAGCAGTTCTTC,CASSIVPTLAGGGEQFF
11,NA,TRBJ2-3,NA,TRBV7-9,TGTGCCAGCAGCTCTTACAGGGACCCGTATTTT,CASSSYRDPYF
15,many,TRBJ2-7,NA,TRBV6-4,TGTGCCAGCAGTGACTTTACTAGTCACTTACGCGAGCAGTACTTC,CASSDFTSHLREQYF
16,many,TRBJ2-1,NA,TRBV28,TGTGCCAGCAGTTTACGGGGCGGAGCGATCTACAATGAGCAGTTCTTC,CASSLRGGAIYNEQFF
16,many,TRBJ2-3,NA,TRBV7-8,TGTGCCAGCAGCTTAATTAGCGCCGCCCCGAGGGATACGCAGTATTTT,CASSLISAAPRDTQYF